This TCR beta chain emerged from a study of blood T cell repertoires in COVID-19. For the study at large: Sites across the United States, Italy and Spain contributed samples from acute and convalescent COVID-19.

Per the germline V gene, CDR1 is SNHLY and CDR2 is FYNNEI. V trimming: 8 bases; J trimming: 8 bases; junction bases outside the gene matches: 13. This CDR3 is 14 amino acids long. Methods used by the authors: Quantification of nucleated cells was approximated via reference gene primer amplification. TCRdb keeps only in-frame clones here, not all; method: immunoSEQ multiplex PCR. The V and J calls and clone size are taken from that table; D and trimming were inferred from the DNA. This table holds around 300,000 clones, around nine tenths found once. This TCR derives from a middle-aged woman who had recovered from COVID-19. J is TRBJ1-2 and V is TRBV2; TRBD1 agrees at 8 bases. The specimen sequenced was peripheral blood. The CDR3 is CASFSGGAVGGYTF. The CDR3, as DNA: TGTGCCAGCTTCTCAGGGGGCGCCGTAGGCGGCTACACCTTC. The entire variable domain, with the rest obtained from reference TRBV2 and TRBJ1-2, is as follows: EPEVTQTPSHQVTQMGQEVILRCVPISNHLYFYWYRQILGQKVEFLVSFYNNEISEKSEIFDDQFSVERPDGSNFTLKIRSTKLEDSAMYFCASFSGGAVGGYTFGSGTRLTVV.